What follows are 32 T cell receptor beta chains derived from one specimen sequenced in a study of T-cell reconstitution after alpha-beta-depleted transplantation in children. Construction of the TCRbeta library involved unique molecular identifiers. TCRdb fed the PCR reads into MiXCR, producing one record per CDR3 protein. The data show 250,000 to 400,000 distinct CDR3 sequences, around 25% seen once. This sample comprised PBMCs, mostly from graft donor cells, obtained 180 days after TCRalphabeta/CD19-depleted stem cell transplant. The source of these receptors is a male patient between 5 and 17 years old who had a stem cell transplant for acute lymphoblastic leukemia, so the T cells may come from the graft donor.

This chain uses TRBV24-1 with TRBJ1-5, with unresolved D. Germline CDR1 is KGHDR and CDR2 is SFDVKD. The CDR3 covers 14 residues. V was shortened by 1 base and J by 1 base, with 4 bases between the two germline ends. CDR3: CATSDFGSNQPQHF. As DNA, the CDR3 is TGTGCCACCAGTGATTTCGGAAGCAATCAGCCCCAGCATTTT.

This chain's CDR3 is CSARVAGPYNEQFF. Here the CDR3 DNA reads TGCAGTGCTAGAGTAGCGGGGCCCTACAATGAGCAGTTCTTC. This chain joins TRBV20-1 and TRBJ2-1; 8 positions agree with TRBD2. The CDR3 covers 14 residues. Trimming cost V 1 base and J 2 bases; bases outside gene matches: 1. The germline CDR1 and CDR2 sequences are DFQATT and SNEGSKA (reference sequence).

The chain is built from TRBV5-8 and TRBJ1-1, with TRBD1 as a possible D gene (6 bases). The CDR3 is 13 amino acids. V gave up 9 bases and J gave up 3 bases, with 15 bases separating them. The germline CDR1 and CDR2 sequences are SGHTS and YDEGEE. CDR3 in DNA: TGTGCCACCAGGGGTTGGGCGTACACTGAAGCTTTCTTT. It specifies CATRGWAYTEAFF.

On this clonotype itself: A junction boundary mismatches the germline segment, possibly from a read error. This chain connects TRBV7-3 to TRBJ2-5; tentatively, D is TRBD1 or TRBD2 (5 bases each). The CDR3 contains 16 residues. CDR1 SGHTA and CDR2 FQGTGA come from the germline V gene. CDR3 nucleotides: TGTGCCAGCAGCTTAAGGGACCAGATCGCCCAACAGACCCAGTACTTC. Protein product: CASSLRDQIAQQTQYF.

The V and J genes are TRBV7-3 and TRBJ2-2, with D unresolved. CDR1 is SGHTA and CDR2 is FQGTGA in the germline V gene. The V end lost 8 bases, the J end lost 5 bases, and 12 bases lay between the germline ends. The CDR3 length is 13 residues. CDR3: CASANVGTGELFF. The CDR3 bases are TGTGCCAGCGCTAACGTAGGAACCGGGGAGCTGTTTTTT.

This clonotype showed up many times. The chain couples TRBV5-1 to TRBJ2-3, with a possible D match to TRBD2 (6 bases). The CDR3 totals 16 residues. Trimming cost V 0 bases and J 2 bases, with 13 bases left between them. Germline V CDR1 and CDR2: SGHRS, YFSETQ. CDR3 sequence reads: CASSLVPAGNTDTQYF. CDR3 in DNA: TGCGCCAGCAGCTTGGTACCAGCGGGCAACACAGATACGCAGTATTTT.

This clonotype turned up a few times. The V call is TRBV20-1, the J call TRBJ1-5; D uncertain. V dropped 1 base and J dropped 2 bases, with 6 bases sitting between them. The CDR3 is 13 amino acids. Germline CDR1 DFQATT, CDR2 SNEGSKA (reference sequence). The CDR3 loop is CSARGQGNQPQHF. Written as DNA, the CDR3 is TGCAGTGCTAGAGGTCAGGGCAATCAGCCCCAGCATTTT.

The rearrangement joins TRBV9 to TRBJ2-7; 7 nucleotides line up with TRBD2. Germline CDR1 and CDR2: SGDLS and YYNGEE. The CDR3 extends over 16 amino acids. V was clipped by 3 bases and J by 5 bases; unmatched bases: 14. The CDR3 coding sequence is TGTGCCAGCAGCGAGTTCCCAGGGTCCGGGAGGCACGAGCAGTACTTC. It yields the protein CASSEFPGSGRHEQYF. Together with reference TRBV9 and TRBJ2-7, the CDR3 gives the full variable domain: DSGVTQTPKHLITATGQRVTLRCSPRSGDLSVYWYQQSLDQGLQFLIQYYNGEERAKGNILERFSAQQFPDLHSELNLSSLELGDSALYFCASSEFPGSGRHEQYFGPGTRLTVT.

This clonotype has just a few counts. The chain links TRBV7-4 to TRBJ2-7; 8 bases match TRBD1. Germline V gives CDR1 SGHVT, CDR2 SQSDAQ. J lost 2 bases, V lost 1 base, and 7 bases had no gene match. The CDR3 spans 16 residues. This chain's CDR3 is CASSLVRDRCPYEQYF. The CDR3 coding sequence is TGTGCCAGCAGCTTAGTCCGGGACAGGTGTCCCTACGAGCAGTACTTC.

The chain employs TRBV5-1 and TRBJ1-2, with 8 bases aligning to TRBD1. The trim removed 7 bases at V and 5 bases at J, leaving 13 bases unmatched. This CDR3 comprises 15 residues. CDR1 is SGHRS, CDR2 YFSETQ, per germline. CDR3: CASRADDRGLYGYTF. In nucleotides, the CDR3 is TGCGCCAGCCGGGCGGATGACAGGGGCCTTTATGGCTACACCTTC. The full variable domain, its missing parts supplied by reference TRBV5-1 and TRBJ1-2, is KAGVTQTPRYLIKTRGQQVTLSCSPISGHRSVSWYQQTPGQGLQFLFEYFSETQRNKGNFPGRFSGRQFSNSRSEMNVSTLELGDSALYLCASRADDRGLYGYTFGSGTRLTVV.

This clonotype was counted only a few times. This chain joins TRBV2 and TRBJ1-5, with D perhaps TRBD1 (5 bases). V lost 9 bases to trimming and J lost 3 bases, with 18 bases between them. CDR1 SNHLY and CDR2 FYNNEI come from the germline V gene. The length of the CDR3 is 15 residues. CDR3 nucleotide sequence: TGTGCCAGTGGCGGGCCCGGGACCCCCAATCAGCCCCAGCATTTT. Translation gives CASGGPGTPNQPQHF.

This clonotype was picked up one time. The chain combines TRBV27 with TRBJ2-2; D call uncertain. CDR3 length: 14 amino acids. Trimming took off 3 bases at V and 2 bases at J, with 7 bases between the two ends. Germline CDR1 MNHEY, CDR2 SMNVEV (reference sequence). DNA for the CDR3: TGTGCCAGCAGTTTCCTTGAAAACACCGGGGAGCTGTTTTTT. Translation gives CASSFLENTGELFF.

This clonotype was seen more than once but under ten times. V gene TRBV29-1 combines with J gene TRBJ1-2; tentative D call: TRBD1 (6 bases). V gave up 4 bases and J gave up 1 base, with 16 bases separating them. The length of the CDR3 is 15 residues. Per the germline V gene, CDR1 is SQVTM and CDR2 is ANQGSEA. CDR3 sequence (DNA): TGCAGCGTTGGTGAGCGGGCAGGGGATAACTATGGCTACACCTTC. Amino acid sequence: CSVGERAGDNYGYTF. Together with reference TRBV29-1 and TRBJ1-2, the CDR3 gives the full variable domain: SAVISQKPSRDICQRGTSLTIQCQVDSQVTMMFWYRQQPGQSLTLIATANQGSEATYESGFVIDKFPISRPNLTFSTLTVSNMSPEDSSIYLCSVGERAGDNYGYTFGSGTRLTVV.

The chain employs TRBV7-9 and TRBJ2-6; maybe TRBD2 (6 bases). Trimming shortened V by 5 bases and J by 5 bases, and 16 bases separated the two germline ends. The CDR3 sequence is 16 residues long. CDR1 is SEHNR, CDR2 FQNEAQ, per germline (reference sequence). The CDR3 nucleotides are TGTGCCAGCAGCAAAGGGGTCGGGGGATGGGCCAACGTCCTGACTTTC. It codes for CASSKGVGGWANVLTF.

The rearrangement uses TRBV10-3 and TRBJ1-1; a weak D match, TRBD1 (5 bases). V was cut by 2 bases and J by 1 base, with 8 bases left in between. Germline loops: CDR1 ENHRY, CDR2 SYGVKD. The CDR3 is 14 amino acids. DNA of the CDR3: TGTGCCATCAGTGAGCAGGGAAGGAACACTGAAGCTTTCTTT. Its protein product is CAISEQGRNTEAFF.

This chain links TRBV6-5 with TRBJ2-1, with TRBD1 matching 7 bases. Per germline, CDR1 MNHEY and CDR2 SVGAGI. The CDR3 is 14 amino acids. The V gene end was trimmed by 2 bases and the J gene end by 3 bases; junction bases not matched to a gene: 1. This chain's CDR3 is CASSYGTDYNEQFF. As DNA, the CDR3 is TGTGCCAGCAGTTACGGGACAGACTACAATGAGCAGTTCTTC.

This clonotype was seen a few times. The V and J genes are TRBV6-1 and TRBJ2-5; tentatively, D is TRBD1 or TRBD2 (6 bases each). Germline CDR1 MNHNS, CDR2 SASEGT. Between the trimmed V and J ends, which lost 4 bases and 5 bases, there was a span of 11 bases. The CDR3 sequence is 13 residues long. CDR3 protein: CASSVRGQETQYF. CDR3 DNA sequence: TGTGCCAGCAGTGTTCGGGGGCAGGAGACCCAGTACTTC.

The chain uses TRBV7-6 and TRBJ2-7; the match to TRBD2 covers 13 bases. The CDR3 consists of 16 residues. CDR1 SGHVS and CDR2 FNYEAQ come from the germline V gene. V shed 3 bases and J 2 bases; nucleotides not matched to a gene: 4. CDR3 amino acids: CASSFGTSGMPYEQYF. Here the CDR3 DNA reads TGTGCCAGCAGCTTCGGGACTAGCGGGATGCCCTACGAGCAGTACTTC.

J is TRBJ1-1 and V is TRBV12-3 or TRBV12-4, with a tentative D call TRBD1 (5 bases). V was clipped by 6 bases and J by 8 bases, with 19 bases between them. This CDR3 has 14 residues. The CDR3: CASSPGYPVAEAFF. CDR3 nucleotides: TGTGCCAGCAGCCCAGGGTACCCGGTGGCAGAAGCTTTCTTT.

As for this clonotype: With a much larger clone just one base away, this may be a read error. The rearrangement uses TRBV12-3 or TRBV12-4 and TRBJ2-1, with 7 bases matching TRBD2. The ends lost 6 bases at V and 8 bases at J; junction bases unmatched: 16. The CDR3 totals 16 residues. DNA of the CDR3: TGTGCCAGCAGGCCGGGACTAAGGCCTTTGGGCCATGAGCAGTTCTTC. Protein product: CASRPGLRPLGHEQFF.

The J gene is TRBJ2-5, the V gene TRBV5-5; D may match TRBD1 or TRBD2 (5 bases each). Looked up from germline, CDR1 is SGHKS and CDR2 is YYEKEE (reference sequence). This CDR3 has 15 residues. The V gene lost 3 bases and the J gene lost 4 bases, with 16 bases spanning the gap. As DNA, the CDR3 is TGTGCCAGCAGCTACCCGGTCCCTGGGGGAGAGACCCAGTACTTC. Translating it yields CASSYPVPGGETQYF.

The V call is TRBV19, the J call TRBJ2-1; 8 bases agree with TRBD2. Germline V gene sequence: CDR1 LNHDA, CDR2 SQIVND (reference sequence). The CDR3 is 17 residues long. Unmatched junction bases numbered 14, after V lost 5 bases and J lost 5 bases. In nucleotides, the CDR3 is TGTGCCAGTAGTCCTAGCGGGTGGTCGGGGACCGACAATGAGCAGTTCTTC. Its protein product is CASSPSGWSGTDNEQFF.

This clonotype was recorded at least ten times. In nucleotides, the CDR3 is TGCGCCAGCAGCTTGGAGGTCGGACCAGGAGATGAGCAGTTCTTC. Its protein product is CASSLEVGPGDEQFF. The chain recombines TRBV5-1 with TRBJ2-1; D is unresolved. The CDR3 totals 15 residues. The V end lost 0 bases, the J end lost 8 bases, and 15 bases lay between the germline ends. Per the germline V gene, CDR1 is SGHRS and CDR2 is YFSETQ.

The chain joins TRBV12-3 or TRBV12-4 to TRBJ2-1; D not certain. This CDR3 comprises 16 residues. Trimming removed 6 bases at V and 0 bases at J, with 15 bases between. The CDR3: CASRLRALASYNEQFF. The CDR3, as DNA: TGTGCCAGCAGATTAAGGGCCCTCGCCTCCTACAATGAGCAGTTCTTC.

In this sample, this clonotype turned up a few times. This chain links TRBV5-6 with TRBJ1-2; D gene ambiguous. The germline gives CDR1 SGHDT, CDR2 YYEEEE. V was trimmed by 0 bases and J by 5 bases, leaving 14 bases between them. There are 15 residues in the CDR3. The chain's CDR3 is CASSLARTAAYGYTF. CDR3 nucleotide sequence: TGTGCCAGCAGCTTGGCCCGAACAGCTGCGTATGGCTACACCTTC.

The rearrangement joins TRBV20-1 to TRBJ2-3; tentatively, D is TRBD1 (6 bases). V gave up 6 bases and J gave up 5 bases, with 21 bases separating them. The CDR3 is made up of 15 amino acids. From germline, CDR1 is DFQATT and CDR2 SNEGSKA (reference sequence). The CDR3 DNA is TGCAGTGCGGTTCCCGGGACACTCCTGGGAGATACGCAGTATTTT. Translated: CSAVPGTLLGDTQYF.

The rearrangement links TRBV6-5 to TRBJ1-5, with 8 bases identical to TRBD1. The CDR3 consists of 14 residues. Germline values: CDR1 MNHEY, CDR2 SVGAGI. J lost 7 bases, V lost 0 bases, and 2 bases had no gene match. CDR3 loop: CASSYSGQVQPQHF. CDR3 DNA sequence: TGTGCCAGCAGTTACTCGGGACAGGTCCAGCCCCAGCATTTT.

The V and J genes are TRBV29-1 and TRBJ2-7, with D hard to call. Looked up from germline, CDR1 is SQVTM and CDR2 is ANQGSEA. V shed 4 bases and J shed 3 bases, with 13 bases lying between them. The CDR3 has 13 amino acids. CDR3 residues: CSVGKPPIYEQYF. CDR3 sequence (DNA): TGCAGCGTTGGCAAACCCCCCATCTACGAGCAGTACTTC.

The chain uses TRBV9 and TRBJ2-7; perhaps TRBD1 as D (5 bases). The length of the CDR3 is 13 residues. V lost 0 bases and J lost 4, with 8 bases in between. Looked up from germline, CDR1 is SGDLS and CDR2 is YYNGEE. The CDR3 nucleotides read TGTGCCAGCAGCGTAGGGACATCATACGAGCAGTACTTC. It encodes CASSVGTSYEQYF.

In this sample, this clonotype turned up many times. The chain couples TRBV27 to TRBJ2-7; a weak D match, TRBD1 (6 bases). Trimming removed 4 bases at V and 2 bases at J, with 15 bases between. The CDR3 has 15 residues. The V gene's germline CDR1 is MNHEY and CDR2 SMNVEV (reference sequence). The CDR3 DNA is TGTGCCAGCAGTTCCGTCGACAGGCAAACCTACGAGCAGTACTTC. As protein: CASSSVDRQTYEQYF.

The CDR3 is CAISHIIQGSYGYTF. The CDR3 bases are TGTGCCATCAGCCACATCATACAGGGAAGCTATGGCTACACCTTC. This rearrangement joins TRBV10-3 to TRBJ1-2; tentative D call: TRBD1 (6 bases). Germline assignment: CDR1 ENHRY and CDR2 SYGVKD. This CDR3 is 15 amino acids long. V was pared by 6 bases and J by 4 bases, with 18 bases between.

This clonotype was observed a few times. V gene TRBV10-3 combines with J gene TRBJ2-7, with 11 bases that match TRBD1. This CDR3 is 15 amino acids long. Germline values: CDR1 ENHRY, CDR2 SYGVKD. Trimming at V came to 7 bases and at J to 4 bases, leaving 9 bases not matched to a gene. The CDR3 sequence: CAIKFGQGALYEQYF. In nucleotides, the CDR3 is TGTGCCATCAAGTTCGGACAGGGGGCTTTGTACGAGCAGTACTTC.